This note documents a single TCR beta chain sequence. Its specificity is not known. TCRdb's copy holds only in-frame clones and misses some; the assay was immunoSEQ multiplex PCR. The sample records 50,000 to 65,000 clones, approximately 71% being singletons. Single viable CD3+CD4+CD8-CD45RO+ cells were sorted as the memory CD4+ T cells. Total CD4+ T cells were enriched by CD4 positive selection. The sample is drawn from a study of memory CD4+ T cells and cytomegalovirus serostatus. General observations from the study: A US-trained random forest predicted CMV serostatus with median AUC around 0.92.

The CDR3 totals 12 residues. V lost 7 bases, J lost 6 bases, and 10 bases lay in between. The germline gives CDR1 SNHLY, CDR2 FYNNEI. The source of this sequence is an adult in good health and CMV-seronegative. Sequences were obtained from memory CD4+ T cells from blood. The chain carries TRBV2 and TRBJ1-5; D is ambiguous. This chain's CDR3 is CASMASSQPQHF. In DNA form, the CDR3 reads TGTGCCAGCATGGCGTCCAGTCAGCCCCAGCATTTT.